A selection of T cell receptor beta chains follows, all from one sample in a study of T cells in Graves' hyperthyroidism and ophthalmopathy. In TCRdb, the multiplex PCR reads were re-called with MiXCR into one record per CDR3 protein. The sample lists hundreds of thousands of distinct CDR3 sequences; under 60% were seen once. Material for sequencing was peripheral blood or thyroid tissue (not recorded which). Receptors were obtained from a woman aged 18-29 years with Graves' hyperthyroidism. The CDR3 runs from the conserved cysteine through the conserved F or W. Not every row has a clone size; where given, it reads once, few, many or a size class.

TRBV20-1,TRBJ2-7,NA,CSARGPLYEQYF
TRBV15,TRBJ1-1,NA,CATSIGRGMNTEAFF
TRBV19,TRBJ1-1,few,CASSIRPLGTEAFF
TRBV29-1,TRBJ2-5,few,CSVGRGQETQYF
TRBV10-3,TRBJ1-1,many,CAIGQGGTEAFF
TRBV28,TRBJ1-5,few,CASGVFGNQPQHF
TRBV20-1,TRBJ2-7,few,CSASSSYEQYF
TRBV20-1,TRBJ2-7,NA,CSATGTPSYEQYF
TRBV7-8,TRBJ2-7,NA,CASSHRDKYYEQYF
TRBV7-2,TRBJ1-3,many,CASSLATADTIYF
TRBV7-8,TRBJ2-7,few,CASSLGTGPVPLYEQYF
TRBV2,TRBJ1-5,many,CASSEAGRDQPQHF
TRBV9,TRBJ1-4,few,CASSVGQEKLFF
TRBV7-9,TRBJ2-2,NA,CASSPMGGELFF
TRBV20-1,TRBJ2-5,once,CSYRDPSETQYF
TRBV2,TRBJ2-7,few,CASGEPGVAYEQYF
TRBV29-1,TRBJ2-5,many,CSVDMAGGETQYF
TRBV29-1,TRBJ2-4,NA,CSVADLRNIQYF